This paragraph covers one TCR beta chain sequence. Its antigen is as yet unknown. The sample is drawn from a study of T cell responses to AZD1222 COVID-19 vaccine. Study observations and caveats: Per reports, nearly half of all spike-specific TCRs target regions that are unmutated in variants. Baseline testing showed seropositivity in only a handful of AZD1222 recipients. White British donors predominated, females outnumbered males, and clonal diversity was possibly underestimated. Repertoires in all cases were sampled only once the peak T cell response had passed.

Clones were sequenced by immunoSEQ multiplex PCR, and TCRdb holds only the in-frame ones, with some missing. The sample yields some 180,000 clones, around 93% seen once. Germline V gives CDR1 SGHVS, CDR2 FNYEAQ. Deletions cut 3 bases from V and 4 bases from J, with 13 bases between. This CDR3 contains 14 residues. The source material was peripheral blood, sampled 28 days after the second dose of the MenACWY control vaccine. This chain links TRBV7-6 with TRBJ2-7; the D gene is possibly TRBD1 (6 bases). The sequence was obtained from an adult who received the MenACWY meningococcal vaccine as a control. In DNA, the CDR3 is TGTGCCAGCAGCTTGAGGCTGGGGGCATACGAGCAGTACTTC. The encoded protein is CASSLRLGAYEQYF.